These T cell receptor beta chains were read from a single sample in a study of blood T cell repertoires in COVID-19. Some clones are missing from TCRdb's copy, which holds only in-frame ones; the method was immunoSEQ multiplex PCR. The sample has 200,000 or so clones, roughly 80% seen once; the top ten hold around 5.8%. The sequenced sample was peripheral blood. The source of these receptors is a woman in her sixties or seventies with acute or convalescent COVID-19. Both conserved end residues are trimmed from each CDR3. Each record gives: D gene, V gene, clone size, CDR3 protein. A D gene is named only where the DNA matches it firmly. Rows give clone size only sometimes, using once, few, many, or a class for an expanded clone.

TRBD2 | TRBV29-1 | NA | SVDNGPGGDEQF
NA | TRBV12-3/TRBV12-4 | NA | ASSLAFSYEQY
TRBD2 | TRBV13 | NA | ASSHSGSGYEQY
NA | TRBV6-5 | NA | ASSYRDWLSALH
TRBD2 | TRBV28 | once | ASSSAGGSQETQY
TRBD2 | TRBV19 | NA | ASSSGRYSGELF
TRBD2 | TRBV5-1 | NA | ASSLSGTNYNEQF
TRBD1 | TRBV27 | NA | ASSFGTATNTGELF
TRBD1 | TRBV30 | NA | AWSGGLSNQPQH
NA | TRBV28 | NA | ASSEGDLENTIY
TRBD1 | TRBV19 | NA | ASSTPDRGSYEQY